Presented here are 13 T cell receptor beta chains from one specimen sequenced in a study of blood T cell repertoires in COVID-19. TCRdb's table, derived via immunoSEQ multiplex PCR, lists solely in-frame clones and lacks some. This sample has about 230,000 clones, with over 80% found just once. Material: peripheral blood. These receptor sequences come from a man aged 40-50 years with acute or convalescent COVID-19.

V usage is TRBV7-8 and J usage is TRBJ1-5, with D perhaps TRBD1 (5 bases). The germline V gene encodes CDR1 SGHVS and CDR2 FQNEAQ. The CDR3 is 14 amino acids. V lost 0 bases, J lost 4 bases, and 7 bases lay in between. CDR3 protein: CASSLAWTNQPQHF. CDR3 in DNA: TGTGCCAGCAGCTTAGCGTGGACAAATCAGCCCCAGCATTTT.

The rearrangement uses TRBV3-1 (or the pseudogene TRBV3-2) and TRBJ2-7, with D perhaps TRBD1 (6 bases). This CDR3 contains 15 residues. The V gene lost 4 bases and the J gene lost 2 bases, with 15 bases spanning the gap. Germline values: CDR1 LGHDT, CDR2 YNNKEL (reference sequence). This CDR3 is CASSLLDRIPYEQYF. Written as DNA, the CDR3 is TGTGCCAGCAGCCTTTTAGACAGGATCCCCTACGAGCAGTACTTC.

The CDR3 DNA follows: TGTGCCAGCAGTTTATTAATCCCAGGCCTTAATGAAAAACTGTTTTTT. Protein product: CASSLLIPGLNEKLFF. The chain joins TRBV27 to TRBJ1-4; no definite D call. The germline CDR1 and CDR2 sequences are MNHEY and SMNVEV (reference sequence). The CDR3 covers 16 residues. V gave up 1 base and J gave up 4 bases, with 13 bases separating them.

The rearrangement links TRBV18 to TRBJ1-1; TRBD1 might be the D (5 bases). Germline V gene sequence: CDR1 KGHSH, CDR2 LQKENI. Deletions cut 6 bases from V and 5 bases from J, with 10 bases between. The CDR3 totals 12 residues. The CDR3 coding sequence is TGTGCCAGCTCCCCAGGGAGGACTGAAGCTTTCTTT. Its protein product is CASSPGRTEAFF.

V usage is TRBV25-1 and J usage is TRBJ2-7, with D unclear. Germline CDR1 reads MGHDK; CDR2 reads SYGVNS. This CDR3 comprises 13 residues. Trimming removed 4 bases at V and 3 bases at J, with 10 bases between. This CDR3 is CASSVGSDYEQYF. The CDR3 region has the DNA TGTGCCAGCAGTGTGGGCAGTGACTACGAGCAGTACTTC.

CDR3 in DNA: TGTGCCAGCCATATGACAGGGGGGGAAAACATTCAGTACTTC. Amino acids: CASHMTGGENIQYF. The chain links TRBV5-5 to TRBJ2-4; 9 positions agree with TRBD1. V dropped 7 bases and J dropped 5; count of bases not matched to a gene: 7. The CDR3 length is 14 residues. Germline V gene lookup returns CDR1 SGHKS and CDR2 YYEKEE (reference sequence).

CDR3 region: CASSVGGSNSYNEQFF. CDR3 nucleotide sequence: TGTGCCAGCAGCGTAGGAGGGAGCAACTCCTACAATGAGCAGTTCTTC. The V gene is TRBV9, the J gene TRBJ2-1; a possible D gene is TRBD2 (5 bases). V dropped 0 bases and J dropped 0 bases, with 10 bases sitting between them. This CDR3 has 16 amino acids. CDR1 and CDR2 from the germline V gene are SGDLS and YYNGEE.

This rearrangement joins TRBV10-1 to TRBJ1-1; a possible D gene is TRBD1 (5 bases). Per germline, CDR1 WNHNN and CDR2 SYGVQD (reference sequence). CDR3 length: 12 amino acids. Trimming cost V 5 bases and J 4 bases, with 8 bases left between them. The CDR3 protein is CASSWGVTEAFF. Here the CDR3 DNA reads TGCGCCAGCAGTTGGGGGGTCACTGAAGCTTTCTTT.

The chain employs TRBV6-6 and TRBJ2-2; D may be TRBD2 (6 bases). This CDR3 region has 16 residues. Germline CDR1 reads MNHNY; CDR2 reads SVGAGI (reference sequence). V lost 5 bases and J lost 0, with 13 bases in between. In DNA, the CDR3 is TGTGCCAGCAGTCGAAGCGGGCAAACGAACACCGGGGAGCTGTTTTTT. Translated: CASSRSGQTNTGELFF.

The chain is built from TRBV7-2 and TRBJ2-5; 8 bases are a match to TRBD1. V was clipped by 2 bases and J by 3 bases; unmatched bases: 2. The CDR3 consists of 14 residues. Germline V gene data show CDR1 as SGHTA and CDR2 as FQGNSA. The DNA of the CDR3 is TGTGCCAGCAGCTTAACGACAGGGGAAGAGACCCAGTACTTC. This codes for CASSLTTGEETQYF. The full variable domain, completed using reference TRBV7-2 and TRBJ2-5, is GAGVSQSPSNKVTEKGKDVELRCDPISGHTALYWYRQSLGQGLEFLIYFQGNSAPDKSGLPSDRFSAERTGGSVSTLTIQRTQQEDSAVYLCASSLTTGEETQYFGPGTRLLVL.

The J gene is TRBJ2-4, the V gene TRBV27, with a tentative D call TRBD1 (5 bases). The CDR3 sequence is 16 residues long. The ends were cut back, 4 bases at V and 0 bases at J, with 13 bases in the middle. The germline gives CDR1 MNHEY, CDR2 SMNVEV (reference sequence). CDR3 DNA sequence: TGTGCCAGCAGTTCAAGACAGACCCAAGCCAAAAACATTCAGTACTTC. It yields the protein CASSSRQTQAKNIQYF.

The chain joins TRBV14 to TRBJ1-1; a possible D gene is TRBD1 (6 bases). This CDR3 spans 14 amino acids. CDR1 is SGHDN, CDR2 FVKESK, per germline. With 6 bases removed from V and 2 bases from J, the gap between germline ends came to 13 bases. CDR3 nucleotides: TGTGCCAGCAGAGCTACAGGGACCAACACTGAAGCTTTCTTT. This gives the protein CASRATGTNTEAFF.

This chain uses TRBV10-3 with TRBJ1-1; D possibly corresponds to TRBD1 (6 bases). Trimming took off 7 bases at V and 1 base at J, with 10 bases between the two ends. Germline V lookup: CDR1 ENHRY, CDR2 SYGVKD. The length of the CDR3 is 13 residues. CDR3 region: CAITGAANTEAFF. In nucleotides, the CDR3 is TGTGCCATCACAGGGGCGGCGAACACTGAAGCTTTCTTT.